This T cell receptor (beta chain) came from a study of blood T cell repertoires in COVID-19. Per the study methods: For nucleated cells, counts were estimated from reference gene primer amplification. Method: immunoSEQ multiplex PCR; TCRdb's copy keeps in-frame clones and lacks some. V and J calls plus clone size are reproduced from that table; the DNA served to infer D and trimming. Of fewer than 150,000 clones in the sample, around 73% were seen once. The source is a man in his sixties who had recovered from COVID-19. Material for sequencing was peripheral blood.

CDR3 coding DNA: TGTGCCAGCAGGCGGGACAGGGGAGAGACCCAGTACTTC. Its translation is CASRRDRGETQYF. J is TRBJ2-5 and V is TRBV6-5; 10 nucleotides align to TRBD1. The germline V gene has CDR1 MNHEY and CDR2 SVGAGI. CDR3 length equals 13 residues. Trimming removed 6 bases from V and 4 bases from J; junction bases left unmatched: 2.